This note documents a single T cell receptor beta chain sequence. What it binds is not known. The assay was run at deep level. Repertoires were generated with immunoSEQ multiplex PCR, while TCRdb's copy carries only in-frame clones and drops some. The sample holds about 870,000 clones, approximately 92% seen once. Positively selected for CCR7, the CD45RO-negative cells used as naive CD8 cells excluded terminally differentiated effector memory CD45RA+ cells. Trimming shortened V by 0 bases and J by 6 bases, and 4 bases separated the two germline ends. Germline CDR1 SGDLS, CDR2 YYNGEE. This CDR3 is 12 amino acids long. The data originate from a study of shared clonotypes between healthy human individuals. The study's findings and limits: Sharing across four donors was highest in naive CD4 (roughly 5%) and lowest in memory CD8 (around 0.4%). It was only blood that was sampled, and tissue repertoires likely differ. Larger estimated richness was generally seen in naive subsets than in memory subsets.

The TCR comes from a man aged 25-45 years in good health. The rearrangement links TRBV9 to TRBJ2-1; D ambiguous. The specimen was naive CD8+ T cells sorted from blood. In DNA form, the CDR3 reads TGTGCCAGCAGCGTAGGAATCAATGAGCAGTTCTTC. As protein: CASSVGINEQFF.